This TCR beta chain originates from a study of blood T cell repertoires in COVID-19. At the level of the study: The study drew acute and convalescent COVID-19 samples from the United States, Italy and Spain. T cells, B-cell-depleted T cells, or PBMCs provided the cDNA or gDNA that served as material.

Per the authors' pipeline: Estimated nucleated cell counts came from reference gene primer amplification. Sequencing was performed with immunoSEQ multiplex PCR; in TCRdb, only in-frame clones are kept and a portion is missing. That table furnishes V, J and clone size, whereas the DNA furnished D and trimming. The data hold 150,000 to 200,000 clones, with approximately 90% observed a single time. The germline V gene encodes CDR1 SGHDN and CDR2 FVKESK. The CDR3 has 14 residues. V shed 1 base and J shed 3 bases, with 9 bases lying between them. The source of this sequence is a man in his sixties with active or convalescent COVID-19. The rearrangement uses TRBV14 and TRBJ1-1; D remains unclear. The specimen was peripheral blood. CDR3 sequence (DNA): TGTGCCAGCAGCCAAGGGCAGGTGGACACTGAAGCTTTCTTT. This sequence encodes CASSQGQVDTEAFF.